These T cell receptor beta chains were read from a single sample in a study of blood T cell repertoires in COVID-19. Here immunoSEQ multiplex PCR was the method, and the copy in TCRdb shows in-frame clones only, minus some. Of some 93,000 clones listed, 79% were seen once; the top ten hold approximately 24%. The sample consisted of peripheral blood. The receptors stem from a human donor in a cohort sampled during active COVID-19. Both conserved end residues are part of each CDR3. D genes are given only for firm matches. Size is omitted from some rows. Given values are once, few, many or a class for expanded clones.

TRBD2,15,TRBJ2-7,few,TRBV10-1,CASTAGLAGVREQYF,TGCGCCAGCACCGCGGGACTAGCGGGAGTGCGGGAGCAGTACTTC
.,14,TRBJ1-4,.,TRBV7-8,CASSATGDGEKLFF,TGTGCCAGCAGCGCCACGGGAGACGGTGAAAAACTGTTTTTT
.,13,TRBJ2-1,.,TRBV12-3/TRBV12-4,CASSQSRGNEQFF,TGTGCCAGCAGCCAATCCCGGGGAAATGAGCAGTTCTTC
TRBD1,17,TRBJ1-5,.,TRBV4-1,CASSQDETGGGNQPQHF,TGCGCCAGCAGCCAAGATGAGACAGGGGGGGGGAATCAGCCCCAGCATTTT
.,14,TRBJ1-4,few,TRBV19,CASSMWGPNEKLFF,TGTGCCAGTAGTATGTGGGGGCCTAATGAAAAACTGTTTTTT
.,13,TRBJ2-7,.,TRBV19,CASSVSDNYEQYF,TGTGCCAGTAGTGTGTCAGATAACTACGAGCAGTACTTC
.,13,TRBJ2-5,.,TRBV29-1,CSGGWTVQETQYF,TGCAGTGGAGGATGGACGGTACAAGAGACCCAGTACTTC
.,13,TRBJ1-1,.,TRBV2,CARNRQTNTEAFF,TGTGCCAGGAATCGACAGACGAACACTGAAGCTTTCTTT
TRBD1,17,TRBJ1-1,.,TRBV4-1,CASSQAGLTGMNTEAFF,TGCGCCAGCAGCCAAGCGGGGCTGACAGGGATGAACACTGAAGCTTTCTTT
TRBD2,14,TRBJ2-3,.,TRBV10-2,CASSVSGRVDTQYF,TGCGCCAGCAGTGTAAGCGGGAGGGTAGATACGCAGTATTTT
TRBD2,16,TRBJ2-7,.,TRBV11-3,CASSLAAGGPSYEQYF,TGTGCCAGCAGCTTAGCGGCGGGAGGACCCTCCTACGAGCAGTACTTC
.,15,TRBJ2-1,once,TRBV3-1/TRBV3-2,CASSQGLGGENEQFF,TGTGCCAGCAGCCAAGGACTAGGAGGAGAGAATGAGCAGTTCTTC
TRBD1,16,TRBJ2-2,.,TRBV15,CATSRDTGENTGELFF,TGTGCCACCAGCAGGGACACAGGGGAAAACACCGGGGAGCTGTTTTTT
.,16,TRBJ1-3,.,TRBV2,CASSEQGPSSGNTIYF,TGTGCCAGCAGTGAACAGGGCCCGAGCTCTGGAAACACCATATATTTT
.,14,TRBJ2-1,.,TRBV11-3,CASSPSGLPNEQFF,TGTGCCAGCAGCCCTAGTGGGTTGCCCAATGAGCAGTTCTTC
TRBD1,17,TRBJ2-7,.,TRBV7-9,CASSLDLPGQGIYEQYF,TGTGCCAGCAGCTTAGACCTCCCGGGACAGGGGATATACGAGCAGTACTTC
.,16,TRBJ2-3,.,TRBV4-2,CASSQATGTGPGTQYF,TGTGCCAGCAGCCAAGCGACCGGGACTGGGCCTGGTACGCAGTATTTT
TRBD1,14,TRBJ2-7,.,TRBV14,CASSQGQGGYEQYF,TGTGCCAGCAGCCAAGGACAGGGCGGTTACGAGCAGTACTTC
.,14,TRBJ2-7,.,TRBV30,CAWSLGAGDYEQYF,TGTGCCTGGAGTTTAGGGGCAGGGGATTACGAGCAGTACTTC
.,16,TRBJ2-7,.,TRBV18,CASSPRVGGSSYEQYF,TGTGCCAGCTCACCCCGGGTGGGGGGAAGCTCCTACGAGCAGTACTTC
.,13,TRBJ1-1,.,TRBV18,CASSLSAVIEAFF,TGTGCCAGCTCCCTTTCGGCGGTTATTGAAGCTTTCTTT
.,12,TRBJ1-2,.,TRBV15,CATSRDGGGYTF,TGTGCCACCAGCAGAGATGGGGGCGGCTACACCTTC
.,12,TRBJ2-3,.,TRBV6-2/TRBV6-3,CASSPRPVTQYF,TGTGCCAGCAGTCCCAGGCCAGTTACGCAGTATTTT
TRBD2,16,TRBJ2-5,few,TRBV7-9,CASTPRAGGYQETQYF,TGTGCCAGCACCCCTCGGGCGGGAGGGTACCAAGAGACCCAGTACTTC
TRBD2,14,TRBJ2-1,.,TRBV5-1,CASSPGLAGTEQFF,TGCGCCAGCAGCCCCGGACTAGCGGGAACTGAGCAGTTCTTC
TRBD2,15,TRBJ2-1,once,TRBV25-1,CASSEHLAGENEQFF,TGTGCCAGCAGTGAACATCTAGCGGGAGAGAATGAGCAGTTCTTC
.,16,TRBJ2-5,.,TRBV7-2,CASSLVGAQPQETQYF,TGTGCCAGCAGCTTAGTGGGGGCACAACCCCAAGAGACCCAGTACTTC
TRBD2,15,TRBJ2-3,.,TRBV5-3,CARSAWREMADTQYF,TGTGCCAGAAGCGCCTGGCGGGAGATGGCAGATACGCAGTATTTT
TRBD2,15,TRBJ2-7,.,TRBV5-1,CASSLVVSGSGEQYF,TGCGCCAGCAGCTTGGTGGTTAGCGGGAGTGGCGAGCAGTACTTC
.,14,TRBJ1-5,many,TRBV5-1,CASSLLGGNQPQHF,TGCGCCAGCAGCTTGTTAGGGGGCAATCAGCCCCAGCATTTT
TRBD2,18,TRBJ2-2,.,TRBV27,CASSFPSNPAGVTGELFF,TGTGCCAGCAGTTTCCCAAGTAACCCAGCGGGAGTTACCGGGGAGCTGTTTTTT
TRBD2,18,TRBJ2-1,few,TRBV5-1,CASSSQPRTSGRRNEQFF,TGCGCCAGCAGCTCACAACCAAGGACTAGCGGGAGGAGGAATGAGCAGTTCTTC
TRBD1,15,TRBJ2-3,.,TRBV2,CASSEGQGNTDTQYF,TGTGCCAGCAGTGAGGGACAGGGGAACACAGATACGCAGTATTTT
.,13,TRBJ2-7,.,TRBV29-1,CSGGDSSTYEQYF,TGCAGCGGCGGGGACTCGTCAACCTACGAGCAGTACTTC
TRBD2,15,TRBJ2-1,.,TRBV19,CASRRTSGGYNEQFF,TGTGCCAGTAGGAGGACTAGCGGGGGATACAATGAGCAGTTCTTC
.,16,TRBJ1-1,.,TRBV14,CASSQVNRRSGTRAFF,TGTGCCAGCAGCCAAGTGAATCGTCGGTCCGGGACAAGAGCTTTCTTT
.,16,TRBJ2-1,.,TRBV4-2,CASSQVGAKSANEQFF,TGTGCCAGCAGCCAAGTAGGGGCCAAATCCGCCAATGAGCAGTTCTTC
TRBD2,17,TRBJ2-3,few,TRBV4-1,CASSQDLGGRVSDTQYF,TGCGCCAGCAGCCAAGATTTGGGCGGGAGGGTCTCAGATACGCAGTATTTT
.,13,TRBJ1-2,.,TRBV29-1,CSVGLPSNYGYTF,TGCAGCGTTGGTCTTCCCAGTAACTATGGCTACACCTTC
TRBD2,16,TRBJ2-3,.,TRBV10-3,CAISELTSGATDTQYF,TGTGCCATCAGTGAGTTGACTAGCGGGGCCACAGATACGCAGTATTTT
TRBD1,15,TRBJ2-1,.,TRBV7-6,CASSFQGASYNEQFF,TGTGCCAGCAGCTTTCAGGGGGCAAGCTACAATGAGCAGTTCTTC
.,14,TRBJ2-7,once,TRBV3-1/TRBV3-2,CASSQDTVSYEQYF,TGTGCCAGCAGCCAAGATACGGTGTCCTACGAGCAGTACTTC
TRBD1,14,TRBJ2-5,.,TRBV7-8,CASSLVGQQETQYF,TGTGCCAGCAGCTTAGTGGGACAGCAAGAGACCCAGTACTTC
TRBD2,15,TRBJ2-5,.,TRBV5-1,CASSLAGGFQETQYF,TGCGCCAGCAGCTTGGCGGGGGGTTTCCAAGAGACCCAGTACTTC
TRBD2,15,TRBJ2-7,few,TRBV6-5,CASSVAGAGTYEQYF,TGTGCCAGCAGCGTAGCGGGAGCAGGGACCTACGAGCAGTACTTC
.,15,TRBJ2-7,.,TRBV7-9,CASSELKEIDYEQYF,TGTGCCAGCAGCGAATTAAAGGAGATTGACTACGAGCAGTACTTC
TRBD1,16,TRBJ2-7,.,TRBV24-1,CATSDGTGGQTYEQYF,TGTGCCACCAGTGACGGGACAGGGGGACAGACCTACGAGCAGTACTTC
TRBD1,16,TRBJ2-3,.,TRBV5-1,CASSLWGQGSTDTQYF,TGCGCCAGCAGCTTGTGGGGACAGGGGAGCACAGATACGCAGTATTTT
TRBD1,13,TRBJ2-7,.,TRBV2,CASSRDRGGEQYF,TGTGCCAGCAGTCGGGACAGGGGTGGCGAGCAGTACTTC
TRBD1,14,TRBJ2-2,.,TRBV5-4,CASSRTGASGELFF,TGTGCCAGCAGCCGGACAGGGGCATCCGGGGAGCTGTTTTTT
.,14,TRBJ2-3,.,TRBV7-9,CASSPTSSTDTQYF,TGTGCCAGCAGCCCGACTAGTTCCACAGATACGCAGTATTTT
.,13,TRBJ2-1,.,TRBV5-1,CASSLDSYNEQFF,TGCGCCAGCAGCTTGGACAGCTACAATGAGCAGTTCTTC